The text below deals with one TCR beta chain. This sample stems from a study of response to subunit inactivated influenza vaccine. TCRdb reprocessed the RT-PCR reads with MiXCR, giving one entry per CDR3 protein. The data show some 550,000 distinct CDR3 sequences, approximately 20% seen once. CDR3 length: 15 amino acids. With 4 bases clipped from V and 7 bases from J, the junction kept 8 bases outside the gene matches. Germline V gene lookup returns CDR1 LGHNA and CDR2 YNFKEQ. This same sample was also taken into another study, of T cells expressing NK-cell markers. That source adds: Synthesis of TCR beta cDNA relied on 5'RACE template switching carrying UMIs. Among eight sequenced donors, seven carried HCMV seropositivity while one was seronegative.

The rearrangement links TRBV4-2 to TRBJ2-2, with TRBD1 matching over 8 bases. Here the sequenced sample was CD4+ T cells sorted from PBMCs, taken 11 to 12 days after vaccination. The sequence was obtained from a man in his forties or fifties who received an inactivated influenza vaccine. CDR3 nucleotide sequence: TGTGCCAGCAGCCGACGGACAGGGAAGGGCGGGGAGCTGTTTTTT. Residues: CASSRRTGKGGELFF.